This T cell receptor (beta chain) was sequenced during a study of OX40 agonist ivuxolimab in advanced cancers. For context, the study as a whole: Ivuxolimab, which targeted the costimulatory receptor OX40 (CD134), was an agonistic, fully human IgG2 monoclonal antibody. The paper describes the monotherapy dose-escalation part (N of about 52 patients) of the phase I trial of ivuxolimab. Patients were allowed to have had prior anti-PD-1, anti-PD-L1 or anti-CTLA-4 therapy, and around 37% of the dose-escalation patients had previously received checkpoint inhibitors. The point of sequencing TCRbeta in the periphery was to test whether ivuxolimab changed TCR sequence diversity and drove clonal T-cell expansion. Intravenous ivuxolimab was administered to patients every 2 weeks at six dose levels: 0.01, 0.1, 0.3, 1.5, 3 and 10 mg/kg. Partial responses occurred in three dose-escalation patients: two with cutaneous melanoma and one with hepatocellular carcinoma. Of the approximately 54 dose-escalation patients, hepatocellular carcinoma was present in some 19, melanoma in roughly 15, renal cell carcinoma in 9 and head and neck cancer in 9. The dose-escalation cohort was about 87% male with a mean age of approximately 60 years, ranging from roughly 23 to 79.

Taking its sample share into account, this clone is medium-sized (0.01 to 0.1%). It lacks a known antigen. No clone much larger than this one lies a single base away; base qualities are absent. Overall results and qualifications from the work: After ivuxolimab, CD8+ T cells had more expanded clones than CD4+ T cells on average. The antigen specificity of the clonally expanded peripheral T cells was not determined. At doses of 0.1 to 3.0 mg/kg, clonal expansion of both CD4+ and CD8+ blood T cells was observed from baseline to week 6. Low levels of normalized T-cell clonal expansion were also seen in some patients who did not respond. In the 0.1-3.0 mg/kg groups, partial responders had among the lowest normalized peripheral clonal expansion, particularly in CD8+ T cells.

For sequencing of the TCRbeta CDR3 region, genomic DNA was extracted from the sorted cells. The immunoSEQ Assay was used to sequence the TCRbeta CDR3 regions. In TCRdb, the immuneACCESS table is reduced to in-frame sequences with V and J assigned. These tables do not hold every clone; where another copy was compared, an unresolved V gene accounts for under half, and the others remain unexplained. This sample is represented by around 64,000 clones; roughly 80% of them were singletons. The ten top clones hold roughly 5.1% of the sample. The CDR3 sequence holds 15 residues, the cysteine and phenylalanine included. Just the 45-base CDR3 DNA is kept, in frame starting at base 1. Trimming leaves V shorter by 5 bases and J shorter by 0 bases, with the junction holding 2 bases beyond the gene matches. The germline V gene specifies MRHNA as CDR1 and SNTAGT as CDR2. The trial excluded patients who had a history of autoimmune disease or who were on systemic immunosuppression. Peripheral blood for TCR sequencing was drawn from every dose cohort at baseline, at cycle 4 day 1 and at cycle 7 day 1. Samples came from an open-label, multicenter, first-in-human phase I dose-escalation trial of ivuxolimab. The trial enrolled adults with locally advanced or metastatic head and neck squamous cell, hepatocellular, melanoma or renal cell carcinoma. Before TCR sequencing, CD4+ T cells and CD8+ T cells from peripheral blood were sorted into separate populations.

The material sequenced was CD4+ or CD8+ T cells sorted from blood, taken in a trial of the OX40 agonist ivuxolimab. This TCR was sampled from an adult with an advanced solid tumor such as melanoma, head and neck, liver or kidney cancer. The receptor chain draws on TRBV6-4 and TRBJ2-3, and TRBD2 aligns with 10 junction nucleotides. The CDR3: CASSQLAGSTDTQYF. In nucleotides, the sequence is TGTGCCAGCAGTCAACTAGCGGGGAGCACAGATACGCAGTATTTT.